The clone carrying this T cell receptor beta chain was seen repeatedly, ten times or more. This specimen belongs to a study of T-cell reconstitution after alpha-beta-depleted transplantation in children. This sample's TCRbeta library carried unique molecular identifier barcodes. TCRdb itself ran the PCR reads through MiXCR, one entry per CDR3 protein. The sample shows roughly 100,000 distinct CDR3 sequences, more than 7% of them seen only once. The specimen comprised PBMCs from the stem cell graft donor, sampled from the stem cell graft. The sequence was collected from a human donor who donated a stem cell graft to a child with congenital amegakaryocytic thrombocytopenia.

The CDR3 DNA is TGTGCCAGCAGCTACACTGGGACAGTCTATAATTCACCCCTCCACTTT. It yields the protein CASSYTGTVYNSPLHF. V usage is TRBV5-6 and J usage is TRBJ1-6, with 7 positions matching TRBD1. J gave up 3 bases and V 3 bases, and 6 bases lay outside the gene matches. Germline V gene lookup returns CDR1 SGHDT and CDR2 YYEEEE. CDR3 size: 16 residues.